Here is one T cell receptor (beta chain) with its context. The antigen is unknown. This specimen belongs to a study of cytomegalovirus exposure and HLA in healthy donors. TCRdb's copy holds only in-frame clones and misses some; the assay was immunoSEQ multiplex PCR. The sample lists fewer than 200,000 clones; about 89% were seen once. Study-wide findings and caveats: There were three CMV-associated chains whose specificity for CMV antigens was confirmed in vitro.

Germline V gene data show CDR1 as PRHDT and CDR2 as FYEKMQ (reference sequence). Trimming cost V 4 bases and J 2 bases; bases outside gene matches: 5. The CDR3 totals 15 residues. The chain carries TRBV13 and TRBJ1-3, with 7 bases fitting TRBD1. Material for sequencing was PBMCs. This clonotype was sampled from a man aged 18 to 29 in good health and CMV-seropositive. CDR3 residues: CASSSLTGTGNTIYF. CDR3 coding DNA: TGTGCCAGCAGCTCGTTGACAGGGACTGGAAACACCATATATTTT.